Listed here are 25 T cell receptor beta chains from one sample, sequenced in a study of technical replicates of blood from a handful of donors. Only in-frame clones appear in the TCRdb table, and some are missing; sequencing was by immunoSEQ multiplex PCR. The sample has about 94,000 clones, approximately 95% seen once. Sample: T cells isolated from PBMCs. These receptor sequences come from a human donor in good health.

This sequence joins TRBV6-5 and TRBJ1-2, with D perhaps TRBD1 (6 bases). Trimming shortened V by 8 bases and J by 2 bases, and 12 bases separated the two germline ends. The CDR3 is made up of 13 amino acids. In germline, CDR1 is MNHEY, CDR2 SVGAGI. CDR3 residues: CASRPRGNYGYTF. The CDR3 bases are TGTGCCAGCCGACCCAGGGGAAACTATGGCTACACCTTC.

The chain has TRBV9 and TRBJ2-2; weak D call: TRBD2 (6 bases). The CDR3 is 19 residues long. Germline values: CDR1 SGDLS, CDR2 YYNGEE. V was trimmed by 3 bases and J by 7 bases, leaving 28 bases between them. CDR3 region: CASSAGSGGSGSPYGELFF. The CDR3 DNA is TGTGCCAGCAGCGCTGGGTCTGGGGGGAGTGGATCCCCGTACGGGGAGCTGTTTTTT.

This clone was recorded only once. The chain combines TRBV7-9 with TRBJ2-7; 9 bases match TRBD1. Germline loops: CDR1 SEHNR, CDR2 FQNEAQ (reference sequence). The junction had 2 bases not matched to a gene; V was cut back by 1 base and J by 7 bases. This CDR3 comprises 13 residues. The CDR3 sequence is CASSLDRGREQYF. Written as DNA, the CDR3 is TGTGCCAGCAGCTTAGACAGGGGGCGGGAGCAGTACTTC. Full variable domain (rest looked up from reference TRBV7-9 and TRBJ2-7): DTGVSQNPRHKITKRGQNVTFRCDPISEHNRLYWYRQTLGQGPEFLTYFQNEAQLEKSRLLSDRFSAERPKGSFSTLEIQRTEQGDSAMYLCASSLDRGREQYFGPGTRLTVT.

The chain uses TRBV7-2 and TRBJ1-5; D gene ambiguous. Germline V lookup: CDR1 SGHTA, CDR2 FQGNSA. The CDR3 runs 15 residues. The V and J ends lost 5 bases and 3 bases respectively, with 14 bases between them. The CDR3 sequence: CASSPSGVFNQPQHF. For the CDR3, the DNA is TGTGCCAGCAGCCCCAGCGGGGTTTTCAATCAGCCCCAGCATTTT.

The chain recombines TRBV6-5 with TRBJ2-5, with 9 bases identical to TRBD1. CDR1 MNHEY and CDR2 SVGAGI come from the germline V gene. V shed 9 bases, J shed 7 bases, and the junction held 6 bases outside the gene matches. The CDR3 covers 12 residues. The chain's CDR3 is CASGQGSWTQYF. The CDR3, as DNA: TGTGCCAGTGGACAGGGGTCGTGGACCCAGTACTTC.

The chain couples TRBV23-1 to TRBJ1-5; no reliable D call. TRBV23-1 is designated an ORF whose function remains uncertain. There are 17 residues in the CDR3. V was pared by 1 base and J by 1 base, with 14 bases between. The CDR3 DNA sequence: TGCGCCAGCAGTCAATTGACGGAGTTAGCGAGCAATCAGCCCCAGCATTTT. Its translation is CASSQLTELASNQPQHF.

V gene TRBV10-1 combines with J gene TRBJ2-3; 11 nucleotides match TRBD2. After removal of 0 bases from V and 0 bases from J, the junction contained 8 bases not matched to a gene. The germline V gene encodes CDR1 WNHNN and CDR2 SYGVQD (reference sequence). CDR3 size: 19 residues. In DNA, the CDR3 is TGCGCCAGCAGTGAGTCACTAGCGGGAGATTTTCGGAGCACAGATACGCAGTATTTT. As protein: CASSESLAGDFRSTDTQYF.

The CDR3 region is CASSYKNEQYF. CDR3 sequence (DNA): TGCGCCAGCAGCTACAAGAACGAGCAGTACTTC. The J gene is TRBJ2-7, the V gene TRBV4-1, with D hard to call. Per germline, CDR1 MGHRA and CDR2 YSYEKL. The CDR3 spans 11 residues. V was cut by 5 bases and J by 5 bases, with 7 bases left in between.

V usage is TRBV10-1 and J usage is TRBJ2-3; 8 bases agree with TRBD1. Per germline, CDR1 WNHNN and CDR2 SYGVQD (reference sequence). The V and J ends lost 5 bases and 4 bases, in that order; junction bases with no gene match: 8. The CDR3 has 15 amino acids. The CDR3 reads CASSTNRGSADTQYF. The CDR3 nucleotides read TGCGCCAGCAGTACGAACAGGGGGTCGGCAGATACGCAGTATTTT.

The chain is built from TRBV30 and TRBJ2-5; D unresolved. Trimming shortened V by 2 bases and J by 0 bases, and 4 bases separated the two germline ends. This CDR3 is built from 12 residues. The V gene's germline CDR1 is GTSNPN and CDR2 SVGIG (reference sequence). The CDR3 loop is CAWSYNQETQYF. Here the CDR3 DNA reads TGTGCCTGGAGTTACAACCAAGAGACCCAGTACTTC.

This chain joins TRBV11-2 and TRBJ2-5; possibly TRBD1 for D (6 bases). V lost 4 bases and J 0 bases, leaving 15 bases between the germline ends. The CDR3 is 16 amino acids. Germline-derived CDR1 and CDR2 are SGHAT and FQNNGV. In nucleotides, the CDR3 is TGTGCCAGCAGCTCCGAACGACAGGTCTACCAAGAGACCCAGTACTTC. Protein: CASSSERQVYQETQYF.

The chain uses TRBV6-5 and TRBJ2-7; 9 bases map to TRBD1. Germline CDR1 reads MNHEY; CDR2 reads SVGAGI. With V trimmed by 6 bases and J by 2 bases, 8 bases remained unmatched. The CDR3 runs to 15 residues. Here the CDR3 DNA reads TGTGCCAGCAGCTTCGAAGGGACAGGGACCTACGAGCAGTACTTC. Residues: CASSFEGTGTYEQYF.

The CDR3 is CASSTYRDSSKTNYGYTF. The CDR3 DNA reads TGTGCCAGCAGCACCTACAGGGATTCCTCCAAGACCAACTATGGCTACACCTTC. The chain recombines TRBV7-8 with TRBJ1-2, with D tentatively TRBD1 (6 bases). Germline V gene sequence: CDR1 SGHVS, CDR2 FQNEAQ. Trimming shortened V by 5 bases and J by 2 bases, and 24 bases separated the two germline ends. The CDR3 length is 18 residues.

CDR3 in amino acids: CASSQGGTVNTEAFF. DNA of the CDR3: TGTGCCAGCAGCCAAGGCGGGACAGTGAACACTGAAGCTTTCTTT. V gene TRBV5-4 combines with J gene TRBJ1-1, with TRBD1 matching 7 bases. The CDR3 sequence is 15 residues long. V shed 4 bases and J 0 bases; nucleotides not matched to a gene: 6. CDR1 and CDR2 from the germline V gene are SGHNT and YYREEE (reference sequence). Full variable domain (missing parts from reference TRBV5-4 and TRBJ1-1): ETGVTQSPTHLIKTRGQQVTLRCSSQSGHNTVSWYQQALGQGPQFIFQYYREEENGRGNFPPRFSGLQFPNYSSELNVNALELDDSALYLCASSQGGTVNTEAFFGQGTRLTVV.

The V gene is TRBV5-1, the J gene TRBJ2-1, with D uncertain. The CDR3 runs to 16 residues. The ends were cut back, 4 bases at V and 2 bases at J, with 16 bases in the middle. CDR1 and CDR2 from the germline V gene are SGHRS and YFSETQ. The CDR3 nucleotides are TGCGCCAGCAGCGCAAGTCCTAGTTATACCTACAATGAGCAGTTCTTC. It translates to CASSASPSYTYNEQFF.

The CDR3 DNA is TGTGCCAGCAGCTCTCCCGGGACAGAAGCTAATGAAAAACTGTTTTTT. Its protein product is CASSSPGTEANEKLFF. The V gene is TRBV7-8, the J gene TRBJ1-4, with 7 bases fitting TRBD1. The ends lost 4 bases at V and 3 bases at J; junction bases unmatched: 8. CDR3 size: 16 residues. Germline CDR1 SGHVS, CDR2 FQNEAQ.

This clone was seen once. CDR3 residues: CAISESKGRGAGARLSTDTQYF. DNA for the CDR3: TGTGCCATCAGTGAGTCGAAAGGAAGAGGAGCGGGAGCCCGCTTAAGCACAGATACGCAGTATTTT. This chain connects TRBV10-3 to TRBJ2-3; TRBD2 matches at 8 bases. Looked up from germline, CDR1 is ENHRY and CDR2 is SYGVKD. This CDR3 is 22 amino acids long. The V segment lost 0 bases and the J segment 0 bases; nucleotides outside the gene matches: 20.

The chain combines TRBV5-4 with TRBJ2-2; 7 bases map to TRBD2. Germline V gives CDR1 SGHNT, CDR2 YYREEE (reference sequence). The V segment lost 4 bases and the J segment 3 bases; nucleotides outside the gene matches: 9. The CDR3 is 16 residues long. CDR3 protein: CASSHLRGGDTGELFF. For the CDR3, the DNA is TGTGCCAGCAGCCATCTTCGGGGAGGGGACACCGGGGAGCTGTTTTTT.

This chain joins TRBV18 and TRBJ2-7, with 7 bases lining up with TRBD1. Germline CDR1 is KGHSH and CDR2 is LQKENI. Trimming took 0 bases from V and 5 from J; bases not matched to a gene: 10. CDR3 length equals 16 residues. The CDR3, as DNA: TGTGCCAGCTCACCACCAGACTTAGGACAGGCGGACGAGCAGTACTTC. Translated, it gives CASSPPDLGQADEQYF. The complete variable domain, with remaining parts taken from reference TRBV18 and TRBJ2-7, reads NAGVMQNPRHLVRRRGQEARLRCSPMKGHSHVYWYRQLPEEGLKFMVYLQKENIIDESGMPKERFSAEFPKEGPSILRIQQVVRGDSAAYFCASSPPDLGQADEQYFGPGTRLTVT.

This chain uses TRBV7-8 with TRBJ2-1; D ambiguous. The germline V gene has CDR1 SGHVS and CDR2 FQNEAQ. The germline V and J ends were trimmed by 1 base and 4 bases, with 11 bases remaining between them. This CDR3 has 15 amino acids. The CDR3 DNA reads TGTGCCAGCAGCTTAGGCCAGGTATTATACAATGAGCAGTTCTTC. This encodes CASSLGQVLYNEQFF.

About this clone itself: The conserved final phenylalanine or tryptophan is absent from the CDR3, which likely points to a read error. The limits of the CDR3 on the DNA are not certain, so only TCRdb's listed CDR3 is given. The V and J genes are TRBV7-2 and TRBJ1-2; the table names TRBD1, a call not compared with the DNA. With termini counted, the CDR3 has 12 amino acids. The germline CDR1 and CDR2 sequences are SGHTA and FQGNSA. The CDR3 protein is CASSLGQGTIFA.

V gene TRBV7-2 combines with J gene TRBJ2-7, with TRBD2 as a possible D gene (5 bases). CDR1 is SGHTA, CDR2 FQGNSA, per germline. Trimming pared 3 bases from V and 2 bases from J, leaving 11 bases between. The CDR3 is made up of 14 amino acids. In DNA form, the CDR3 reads TGTGCCAGCAGCTTGTCTCGGGGAGCCTACGAGCAGTACTTC. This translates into CASSLSRGAYEQYF.

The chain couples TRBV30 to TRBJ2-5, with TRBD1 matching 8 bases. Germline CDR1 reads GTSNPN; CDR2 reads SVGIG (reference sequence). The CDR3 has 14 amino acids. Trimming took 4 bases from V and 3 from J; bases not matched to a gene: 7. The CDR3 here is CAWIPTDREETQYF. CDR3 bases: TGTGCCTGGATCCCTACGGACAGGGAAGAGACCCAGTACTTC.

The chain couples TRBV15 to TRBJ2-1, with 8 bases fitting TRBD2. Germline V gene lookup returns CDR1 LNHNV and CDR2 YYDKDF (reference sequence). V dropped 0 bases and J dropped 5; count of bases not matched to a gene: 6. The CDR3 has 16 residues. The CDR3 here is CATSREATSVDNEQFF. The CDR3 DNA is TGTGCCACCAGCAGAGAGGCGACTAGCGTAGACAATGAGCAGTTCTTC.

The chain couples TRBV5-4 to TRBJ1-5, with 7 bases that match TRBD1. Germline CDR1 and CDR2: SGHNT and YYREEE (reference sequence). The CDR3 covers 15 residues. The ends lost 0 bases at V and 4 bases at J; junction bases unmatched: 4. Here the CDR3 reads CASSLGTGLNQPQHF. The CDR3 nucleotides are TGTGCCAGCAGCTTGGGGACAGGACTTAATCAGCCCCAGCATTTT.